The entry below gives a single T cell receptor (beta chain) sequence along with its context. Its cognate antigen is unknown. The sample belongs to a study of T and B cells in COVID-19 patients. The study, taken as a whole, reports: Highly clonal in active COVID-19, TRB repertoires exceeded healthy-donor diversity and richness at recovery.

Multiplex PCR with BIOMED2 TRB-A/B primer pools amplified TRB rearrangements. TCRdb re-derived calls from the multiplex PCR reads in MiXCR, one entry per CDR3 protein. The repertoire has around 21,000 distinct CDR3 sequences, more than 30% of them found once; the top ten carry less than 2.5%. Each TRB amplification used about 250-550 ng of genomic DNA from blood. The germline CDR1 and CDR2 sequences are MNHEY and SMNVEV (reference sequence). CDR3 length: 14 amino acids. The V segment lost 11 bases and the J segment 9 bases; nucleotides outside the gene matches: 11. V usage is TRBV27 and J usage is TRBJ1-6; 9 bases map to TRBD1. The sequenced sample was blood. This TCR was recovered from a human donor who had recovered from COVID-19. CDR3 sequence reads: CAGNGQGISSPLHF. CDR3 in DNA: TGTGCCGGTAACGGACAGGGGATAAGTTCACCCCTCCACTTT.